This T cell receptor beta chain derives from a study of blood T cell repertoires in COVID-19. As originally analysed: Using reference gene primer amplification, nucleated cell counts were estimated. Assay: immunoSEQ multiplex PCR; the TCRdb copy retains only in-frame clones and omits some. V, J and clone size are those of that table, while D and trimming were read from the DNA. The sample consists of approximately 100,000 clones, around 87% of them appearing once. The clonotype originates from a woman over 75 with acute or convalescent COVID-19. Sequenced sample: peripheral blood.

This chain's CDR3 is CATALGQGAYEQYF. For the CDR3, the DNA is TGTGCCACGGCCCTTGGGCAGGGCGCCTACGAGCAGTACTTC. This chain joins TRBV6-5 and TRBJ2-7, with D possibly being TRBD1 (5 bases). This CDR3 has 14 amino acids. V lost 10 bases to trimming and J lost 2 bases, with 18 bases between them. Germline assignment: CDR1 MNHEY and CDR2 SVGAGI.